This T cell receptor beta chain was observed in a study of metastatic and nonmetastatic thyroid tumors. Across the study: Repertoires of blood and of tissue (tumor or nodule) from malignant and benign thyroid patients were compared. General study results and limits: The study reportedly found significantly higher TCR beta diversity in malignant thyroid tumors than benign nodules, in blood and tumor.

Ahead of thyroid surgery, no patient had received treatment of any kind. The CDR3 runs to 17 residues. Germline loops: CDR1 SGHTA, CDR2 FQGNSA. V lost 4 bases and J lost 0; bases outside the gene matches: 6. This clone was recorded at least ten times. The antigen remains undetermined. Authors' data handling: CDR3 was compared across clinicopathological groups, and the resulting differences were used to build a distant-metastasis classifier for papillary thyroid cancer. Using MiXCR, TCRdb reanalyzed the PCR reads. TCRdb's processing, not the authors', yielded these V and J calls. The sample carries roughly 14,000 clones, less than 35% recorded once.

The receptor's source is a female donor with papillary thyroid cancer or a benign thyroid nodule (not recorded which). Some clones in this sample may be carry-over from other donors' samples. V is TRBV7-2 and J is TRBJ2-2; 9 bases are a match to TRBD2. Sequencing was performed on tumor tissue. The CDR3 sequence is CASSSTTSGANTGELFF. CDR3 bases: TGTGCCAGCAGCTCCACGACTAGCGGCGCGAACACCGGGGAGCTGTTTTTT. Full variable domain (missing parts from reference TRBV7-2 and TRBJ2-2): GAGVSQSPSNKVTEKGKDVELRCDPISGHTALYWYRQSLGQGLEFLIYFQGNSAPDKSGLPSDRFSAERTGGSVSTLTIQRTQQEDSAVYLCASSSTTSGANTGELFFGEGSRLTVL.